This T cell receptor beta chain came from a study of radiation and T cells in renal cell carcinoma. Here immunoSEQ multiplex PCR was the method, and the copy in TCRdb shows in-frame clones only, minus some. The data show about 83,000 clones, roughly 85% seen once. Points from the study as a whole: No pretreatment tumor biopsies were available for baseline clonotypes. From baseline, blood top tumor clonotypes peaked at 2 weeks post-radiation.

V was pared by 3 bases and J by 4 bases, with 6 bases between. Germline V gene lookup returns CDR1 LGHNT and CDR2 FRNRAP. The CDR3 consists of 12 residues. Of note for this clone: Its antigen is still unknown.

Documented time point: blood 4 weeks post-SBRT, at nephrectomy. Treatment denoted: 15 Gy SBRT to primary tumor, nephrectomy 4 weeks later. Nephrectomy followed 15 Gy stereotactic body radiation by 4 weeks. Radiation-treated patients gave blood at baseline, week 2 and week 4. This receptor was taken from an older woman with renal cell carcinoma. The rearrangement joins TRBV12-5 to TRBJ1-1; D is unclear. The source was blood, collected from a patient whose treatment included radiotherapy and nephrectomy. The CDR3 DNA reads as TGTGCTAGTGGTTTCGGCCCCACTGAAGCTTTCTTT. It is translated as CASGFGPTEAFF.